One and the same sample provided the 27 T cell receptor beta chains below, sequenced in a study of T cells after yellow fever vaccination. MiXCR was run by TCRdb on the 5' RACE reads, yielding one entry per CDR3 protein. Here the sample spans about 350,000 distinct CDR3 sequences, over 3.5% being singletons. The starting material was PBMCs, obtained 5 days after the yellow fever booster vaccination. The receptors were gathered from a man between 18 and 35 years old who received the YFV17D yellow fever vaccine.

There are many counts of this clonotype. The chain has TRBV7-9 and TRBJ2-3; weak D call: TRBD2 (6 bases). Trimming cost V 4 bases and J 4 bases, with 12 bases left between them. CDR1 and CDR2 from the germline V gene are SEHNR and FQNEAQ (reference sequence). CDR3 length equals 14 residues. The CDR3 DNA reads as TGTGCCAGCAGCTCCAGCGGGCCCGCAGATACGCAGTATTTT. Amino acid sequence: CASSSSGPADTQYF.

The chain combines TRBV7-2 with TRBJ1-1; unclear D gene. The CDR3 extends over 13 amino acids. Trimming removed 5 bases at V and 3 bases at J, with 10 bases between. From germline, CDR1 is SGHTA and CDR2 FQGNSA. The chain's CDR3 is CASSQMADTEAFF. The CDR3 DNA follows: TGTGCCAGCAGCCAAATGGCTGACACTGAAGCTTTCTTT.

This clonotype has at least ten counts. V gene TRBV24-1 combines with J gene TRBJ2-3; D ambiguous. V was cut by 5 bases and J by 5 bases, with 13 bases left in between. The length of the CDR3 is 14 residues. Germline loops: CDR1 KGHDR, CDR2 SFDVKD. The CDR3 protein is CATSGDAEVDTQYF. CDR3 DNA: TGTGCCACCAGTGGTGACGCAGAGGTAGATACGCAGTATTTT.

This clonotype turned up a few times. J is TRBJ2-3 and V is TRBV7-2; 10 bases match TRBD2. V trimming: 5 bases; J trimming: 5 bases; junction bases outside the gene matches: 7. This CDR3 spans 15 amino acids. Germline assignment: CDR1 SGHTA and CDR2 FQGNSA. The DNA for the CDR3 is TGTGCCAGCAGCGCTAGCGGGGGCTCGGGAGATACGCAGTATTTT. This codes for CASSASGGSGDTQYF. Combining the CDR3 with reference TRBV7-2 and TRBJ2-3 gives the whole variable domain GAGVSQSPSNKVTEKGKDVELRCDPISGHTALYWYRQSLGQGLEFLIYFQGNSAPDKSGLPSDRFSAERTGGSVSTLTIQRTQQEDSAVYLCASSASGGSGDTQYFGPGTRLTVL.

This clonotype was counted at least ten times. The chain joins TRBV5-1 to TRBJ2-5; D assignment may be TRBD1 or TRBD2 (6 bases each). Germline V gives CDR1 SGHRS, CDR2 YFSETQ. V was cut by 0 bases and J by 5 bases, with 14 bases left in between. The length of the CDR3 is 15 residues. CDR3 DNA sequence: TGCGCCAGCAGCTTGGTCTTCGGGGGCGATGAGACCCAGTACTTC. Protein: CASSLVFGGDETQYF.

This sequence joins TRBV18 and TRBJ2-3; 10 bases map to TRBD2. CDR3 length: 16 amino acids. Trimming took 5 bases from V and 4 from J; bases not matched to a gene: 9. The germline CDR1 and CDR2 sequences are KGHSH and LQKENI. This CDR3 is CASSSWTSGSPDTQYF. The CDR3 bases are TGTGCCAGCTCATCCTGGACTAGCGGTTCGCCAGATACGCAGTATTTT.

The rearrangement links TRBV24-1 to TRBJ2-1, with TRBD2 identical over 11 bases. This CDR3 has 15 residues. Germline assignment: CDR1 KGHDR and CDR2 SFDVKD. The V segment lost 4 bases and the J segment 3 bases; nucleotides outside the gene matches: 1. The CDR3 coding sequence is TGTGCCACCAGTGACGGGACTAGCGGCTACAATGAGCAGTTCTTC. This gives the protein CATSDGTSGYNEQFF.

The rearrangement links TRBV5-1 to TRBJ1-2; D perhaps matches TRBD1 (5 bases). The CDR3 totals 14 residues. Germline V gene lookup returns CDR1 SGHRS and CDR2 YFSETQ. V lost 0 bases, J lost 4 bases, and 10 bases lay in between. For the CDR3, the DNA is TGCGCCAGCAGCTTGGATGGGGCCGGCTATGGCTACACCTTC. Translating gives CASSLDGAGYGYTF.

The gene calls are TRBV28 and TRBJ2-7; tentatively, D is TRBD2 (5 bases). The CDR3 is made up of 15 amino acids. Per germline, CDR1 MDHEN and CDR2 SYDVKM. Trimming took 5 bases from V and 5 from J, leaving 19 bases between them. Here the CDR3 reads CASSPHLQIGNEQYV. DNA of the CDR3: TGTGCCAGCAGTCCTCATCTTCAGATCGGGAACGAGCAGTACGTC.

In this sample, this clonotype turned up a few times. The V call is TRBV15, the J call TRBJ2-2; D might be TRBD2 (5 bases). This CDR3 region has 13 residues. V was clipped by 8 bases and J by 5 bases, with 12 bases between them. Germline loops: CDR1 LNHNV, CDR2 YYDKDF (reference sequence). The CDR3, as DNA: TGTGCCACCGGGGAGTACGGGACCGGGGAGCTGTTTTTT. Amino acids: CATGEYGTGELFF.

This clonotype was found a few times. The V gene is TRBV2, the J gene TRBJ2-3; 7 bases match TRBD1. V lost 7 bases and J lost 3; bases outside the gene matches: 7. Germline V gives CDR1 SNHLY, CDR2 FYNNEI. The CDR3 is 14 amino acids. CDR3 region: CASTRTGWTDTQYF. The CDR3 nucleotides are TGTGCCAGCACCAGGACAGGCTGGACAGATACGCAGTATTTT.

The chain's CDR3 is CASSLSGGTFIFRSYTF. The CDR3 region has the DNA TGTGCCAGCAGTTTATCGGGAGGGACATTTATTTTTAGAAGCTACACCTTC. V gene TRBV27 combines with J gene TRBJ1-2; a weak D match, TRBD1 (6 bases). This CDR3 contains 17 residues. Germline CDR1 MNHEY, CDR2 SMNVEV (reference sequence). V lost 0 bases to trimming and J lost 9 bases, with 23 bases between them.

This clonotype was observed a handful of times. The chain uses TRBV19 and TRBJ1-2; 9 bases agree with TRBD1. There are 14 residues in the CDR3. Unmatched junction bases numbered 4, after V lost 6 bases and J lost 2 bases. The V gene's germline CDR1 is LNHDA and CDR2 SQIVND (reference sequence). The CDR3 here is CASRGQGQNYGYTF. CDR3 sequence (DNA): TGTGCCAGTAGGGGACAGGGACAGAACTATGGCTACACCTTC. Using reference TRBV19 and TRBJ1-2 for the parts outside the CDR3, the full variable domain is DGGITQSPKYLFRKEGQNVTLSCEQNLNHDAMYWYRQDPGQGLRLIYYSQIVNDFQKGDIAEGYSVSREKKESFPLTVTSAQKNPTAFYLCASRGQGQNYGYTFGSGTRLTVV.

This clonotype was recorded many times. The CDR3, as DNA: TGCGCCAGCAGCCAGGACCTTCTAGGAGTTAGCACCTACAATGAGCAGTTCTTC. It yields the protein CASSQDLLGVSTYNEQFF. The chain recombines TRBV4-3 with TRBJ2-1; D is ambiguous. Per the germline V gene, CDR1 is LGHNA and CDR2 is YSLEER. CDR3 length: 18 amino acids. The ends were cut back, 3 bases at V and 2 bases at J, with 20 bases in the middle.

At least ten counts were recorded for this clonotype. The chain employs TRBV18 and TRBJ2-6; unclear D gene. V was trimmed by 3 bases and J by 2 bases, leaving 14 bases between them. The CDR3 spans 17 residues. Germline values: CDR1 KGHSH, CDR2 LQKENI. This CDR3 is CASSPYQSSPGANVLTF. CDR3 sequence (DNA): TGTGCCAGCTCACCCTACCAATCGAGCCCTGGGGCCAACGTCCTGACTTTC.

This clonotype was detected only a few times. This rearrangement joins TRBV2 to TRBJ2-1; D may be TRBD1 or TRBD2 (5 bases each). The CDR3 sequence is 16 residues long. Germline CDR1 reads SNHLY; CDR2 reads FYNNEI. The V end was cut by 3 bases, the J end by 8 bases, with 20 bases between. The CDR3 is CASSEGRKTYGDEQFF. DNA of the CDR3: TGTGCCAGCAGTGAGGGACGAAAGACCTACGGAGATGAGCAGTTCTTC.

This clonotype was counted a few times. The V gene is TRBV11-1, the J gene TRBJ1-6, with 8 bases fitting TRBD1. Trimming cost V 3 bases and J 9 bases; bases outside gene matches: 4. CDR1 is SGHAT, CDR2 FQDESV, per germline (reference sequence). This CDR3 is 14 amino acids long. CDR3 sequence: CASSFGTGGSPLHF. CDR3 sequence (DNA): TGTGCCAGCAGCTTCGGGACAGGCGGTTCACCCCTCCACTTT.

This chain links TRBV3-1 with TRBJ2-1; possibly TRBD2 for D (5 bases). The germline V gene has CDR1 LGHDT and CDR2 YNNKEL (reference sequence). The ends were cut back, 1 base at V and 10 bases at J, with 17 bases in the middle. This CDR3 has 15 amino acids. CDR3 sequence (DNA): TGTGCCAGCAGCCAAGTACTAGTATCTCTAGGAGAGCAGTTCTTC. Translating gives CASSQVLVSLGEQFF.

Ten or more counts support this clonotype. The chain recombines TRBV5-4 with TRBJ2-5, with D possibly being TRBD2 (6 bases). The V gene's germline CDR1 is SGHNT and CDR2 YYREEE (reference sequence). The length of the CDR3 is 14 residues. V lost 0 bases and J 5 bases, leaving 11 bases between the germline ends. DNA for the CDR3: TGTGCCAGCAGCTTGGCATTGCGGGACGAGACCCAGTACTTC. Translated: CASSLALRDETQYF. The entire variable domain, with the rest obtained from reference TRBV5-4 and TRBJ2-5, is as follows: ETGVTQSPTHLIKTRGQQVTLRCSSQSGHNTVSWYQQALGQGPQFIFQYYREEENGRGNFPPRFSGLQFPNYSSELNVNALELDDSALYLCASSLALRDETQYFGPGTRLLVL.

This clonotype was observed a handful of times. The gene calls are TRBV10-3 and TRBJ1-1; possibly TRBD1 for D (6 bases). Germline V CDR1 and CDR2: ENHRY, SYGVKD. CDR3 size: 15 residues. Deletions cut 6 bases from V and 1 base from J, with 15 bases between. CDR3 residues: CAIRPLGGENTEAFF. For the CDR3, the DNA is TGTGCCATCAGGCCGTTAGGGGGGGAGAACACTGAAGCTTTCTTT.

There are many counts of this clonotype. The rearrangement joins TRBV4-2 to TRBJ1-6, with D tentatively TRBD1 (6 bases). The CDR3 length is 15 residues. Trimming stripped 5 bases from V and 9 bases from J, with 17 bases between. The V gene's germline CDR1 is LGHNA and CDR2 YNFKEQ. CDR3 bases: TGTGCCAGCAGCTCCCACGGCAGGGGAGGTTCACCCCTCCACTTT. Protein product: CASSSHGRGGSPLHF.

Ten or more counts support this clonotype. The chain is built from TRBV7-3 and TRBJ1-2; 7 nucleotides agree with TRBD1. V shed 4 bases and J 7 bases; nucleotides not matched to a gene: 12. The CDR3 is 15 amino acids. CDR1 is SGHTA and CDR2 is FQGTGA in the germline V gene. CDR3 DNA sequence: TGTGCCAGCAGCTCCGAGTACAGGGGAAGCGGTGGCTACACCTTC. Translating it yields CASSSEYRGSGGYTF. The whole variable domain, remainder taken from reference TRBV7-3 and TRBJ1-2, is GAGVSQTPSNKVTEKGKYVELRCDPISGHTALYWYRQSLGQGPEFLIYFQGTGAADDSGLPNDRFFAVRPEGSVSTLKIQRTERGDSAVYLCASSSEYRGSGGYTFGSGTRLTVV.

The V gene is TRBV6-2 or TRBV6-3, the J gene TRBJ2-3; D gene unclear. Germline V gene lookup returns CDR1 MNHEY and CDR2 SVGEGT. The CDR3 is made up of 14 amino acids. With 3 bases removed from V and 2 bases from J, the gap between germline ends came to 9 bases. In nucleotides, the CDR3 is TGTGCCAGCAGTTATGTACCTAACACAGATACGCAGTATTTT. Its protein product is CASSYVPNTDTQYF.

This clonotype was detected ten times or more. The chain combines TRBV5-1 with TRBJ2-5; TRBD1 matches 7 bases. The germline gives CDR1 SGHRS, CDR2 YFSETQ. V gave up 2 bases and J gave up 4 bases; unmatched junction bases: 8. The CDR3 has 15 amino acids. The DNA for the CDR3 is TGCGCCAGCAGCTTTTCAACAGGGGCTAGAGAGACCCAGTACTTC. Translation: CASSFSTGARETQYF.

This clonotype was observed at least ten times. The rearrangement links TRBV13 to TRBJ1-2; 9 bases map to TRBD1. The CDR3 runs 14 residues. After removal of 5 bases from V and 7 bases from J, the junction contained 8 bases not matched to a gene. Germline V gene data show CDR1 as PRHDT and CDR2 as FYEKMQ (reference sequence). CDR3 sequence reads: CASSNPGQGRGYTF. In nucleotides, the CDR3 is TGTGCCAGCAGCAATCCGGGACAGGGTCGTGGCTACACCTTC. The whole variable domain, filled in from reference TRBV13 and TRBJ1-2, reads AAGVIQSPRHLIKEKRETATLKCYPIPRHDTVYWYQQGPGQDPQFLISFYEKMQSDKGSIPDRFSAQQFSDYHSELNMSSLELGDSALYFCASSNPGQGRGYTFGSGTRLTVV.

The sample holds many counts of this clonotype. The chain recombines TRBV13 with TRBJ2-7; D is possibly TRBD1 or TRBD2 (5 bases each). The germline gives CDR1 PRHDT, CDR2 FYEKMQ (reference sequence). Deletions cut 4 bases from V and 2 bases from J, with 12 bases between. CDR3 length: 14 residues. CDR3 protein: CASSSRDGAYEQYV. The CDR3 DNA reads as TGTGCCAGCAGCTCTCGGGACGGAGCCTACGAGCAGTACGTC.

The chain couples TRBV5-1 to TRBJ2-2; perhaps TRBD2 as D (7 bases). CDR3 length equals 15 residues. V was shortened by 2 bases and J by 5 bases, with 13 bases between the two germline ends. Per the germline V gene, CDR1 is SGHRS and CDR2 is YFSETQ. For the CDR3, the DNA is TGCGCCAGCAGCTTCGGGGGGCTAGGAACCGGGGAGCTGTTTTTT. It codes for CASSFGGLGTGELFF. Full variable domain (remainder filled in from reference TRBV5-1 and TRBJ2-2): KAGVTQTPRYLIKTRGQQVTLSCSPISGHRSVSWYQQTPGQGLQFLFEYFSETQRNKGNFPGRFSGRQFSNSRSEMNVSTLELGDSALYLCASSFGGLGTGELFFGEGSRLTVL.